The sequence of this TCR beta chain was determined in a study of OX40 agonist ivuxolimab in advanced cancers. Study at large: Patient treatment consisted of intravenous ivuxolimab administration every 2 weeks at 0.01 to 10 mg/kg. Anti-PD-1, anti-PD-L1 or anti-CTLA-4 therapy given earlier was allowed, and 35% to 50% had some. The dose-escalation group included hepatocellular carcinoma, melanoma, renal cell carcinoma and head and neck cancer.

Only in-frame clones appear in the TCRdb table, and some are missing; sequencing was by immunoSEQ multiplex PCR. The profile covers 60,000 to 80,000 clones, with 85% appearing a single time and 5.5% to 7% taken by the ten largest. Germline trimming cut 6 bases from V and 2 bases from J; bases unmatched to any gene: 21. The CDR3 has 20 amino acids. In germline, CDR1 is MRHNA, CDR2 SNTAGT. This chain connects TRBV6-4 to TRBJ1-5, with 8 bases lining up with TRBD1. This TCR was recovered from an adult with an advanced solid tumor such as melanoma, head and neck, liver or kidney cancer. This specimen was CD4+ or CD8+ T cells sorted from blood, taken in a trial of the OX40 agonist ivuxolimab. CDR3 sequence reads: CASRGQVSRAKGVGNQPQHF. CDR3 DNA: TGTGCCAGCAGGGGACAGGTTTCGAGGGCCAAAGGTGTCGGCAATCAGCCCCAGCATTTT.